The 26 T cell receptor beta chains reported below all come from one sample, sequenced in a study of shared clonotypes between healthy human individuals. The repertoire was sequenced with immunoSEQ multiplex PCR; TCRdb's copy has only in-frame clones and lacks some. The sample shows about 2.5 million clones, approximately 90% of them seen only once. Sequencing used naive CD4+ T cells from PBMCs. Subset of the sample: CD45RA+ positively selected. The receptors here all came from a man in his late teens or twenties in good health. Some clones in this sample may be carry-over from other donors' samples.

The chain links TRBV2 to TRBJ2-3; D unclear. V was trimmed by 4 bases and J by 4 bases, leaving 12 bases between them. This CDR3 comprises 14 residues. Looked up from germline, CDR1 is SNHLY and CDR2 is FYNNEI. CDR3 in amino acids: CASSVSVGADTQYF. DNA of the CDR3: TGTGCCAGCAGTGTTTCAGTAGGCGCAGATACGCAGTATTTT.

Concerning this clone itself: Other DNA variants within this sample encode the same CDR3. V usage is TRBV2 and J usage is TRBJ2-7; 8 nucleotides align to TRBD1. V gave up 2 bases and J gave up 2 bases; unmatched junction bases: 2. The CDR3 spans 14 residues. Per the germline V gene, CDR1 is SNHLY and CDR2 is FYNNEI. CDR3 coding DNA: TGTGCCAGCAGTGAACAGGGGGCCGCCTACGAGCAGTACTTC. It translates to CASSEQGAAYEQYF.

The chain carries TRBV28 and TRBJ1-5; TRBD1 might be the D (6 bases). The CDR3 has 17 amino acids. The germline V gene encodes CDR1 MDHEN and CDR2 SYDVKM. V lost 4 bases, J lost 2 bases, and 18 bases lay in between. This CDR3 is CASSYPMQDRRNQPQHF. The CDR3 nucleotides are TGTGCCAGCAGTTACCCCATGCAGGACAGACGCAATCAGCCCCAGCATTTT. Full variable domain (outside the CDR3, taken from reference TRBV28 and TRBJ1-5): DVKVTQSSRYLVKRTGEKVFLECVQDMDHENMFWYRQDPGLGLRLIYFSYDVKMKEKGDIPEGYSVSREKKERFSLILESASTNQTSMYLCASSYPMQDRRNQPQHFGDGTRLSIL.

The gene calls are TRBV10-3 and TRBJ1-3; unclear D gene. The CDR3 totals 15 residues. Germline V CDR1 and CDR2: ENHRY, SYGVKD. The V and J ends lost 2 bases and 2 bases respectively, with 10 bases between them. CDR3 sequence: CAISEHPDPGNTIYF. The CDR3 DNA reads as TGTGCCATCAGTGAGCACCCGGACCCTGGAAACACCATATATTTT.

V usage is TRBV6-5 and J usage is TRBJ2-2; 9 bases fit TRBD1. CDR3 length equals 16 residues. Trimming removed 0 bases from V and 6 bases from J; junction bases left unmatched: 5. Germline V gene sequence: CDR1 MNHEY, CDR2 SVGAGI. The CDR3: CASSYSKQGAAGELFF. Written as DNA, the CDR3 is TGTGCCAGCAGTTACTCGAAACAGGGGGCAGCCGGGGAGCTGTTTTTT.

The J gene is TRBJ2-1, the V gene TRBV18; D may correspond to TRBD1 or TRBD2 (5 bases each). Germline lookup yields CDR1 KGHSH and CDR2 LQKENI. The CDR3 contains 13 residues. Trimming cost V 3 bases and J 5 bases, with 8 bases left between them. The CDR3 region has the DNA TGTGCCAGCTCACCGACGGGACACAATGAGCAGTTCTTC. Translating it yields CASSPTGHNEQFF.

The chain recombines TRBV2 with TRBJ2-3; D gene unclear. V was pared by 3 bases and J by 3 bases, with 4 bases between. Germline assignment: CDR1 SNHLY and CDR2 FYNNEI. The CDR3 totals 12 residues. The DNA for the CDR3 is TGTGCCAGCAGTGATACGACAGATACGCAGTATTTT. Its translation: CASSDTTDTQYF.

The chain uses TRBV5-1 and TRBJ2-5, with 10 nucleotides matching TRBD2. This CDR3 region has 15 residues. In germline, CDR1 is SGHRS, CDR2 YFSETQ. Trimming took 6 bases from V and 5 from J; bases not matched to a gene: 10. The CDR3 DNA is TGCGCCAGCACCCTAGCGGGAGTGGTGTTGGAGACCCAGTACTTC. It translates to CASTLAGVVLETQYF.

The CDR3 sequence is CSVEGLAAETQYF. The CDR3, as DNA: TGCAGCGTTGAGGGACTAGCGGCAGAGACCCAGTACTTC. The chain employs TRBV29-1 and TRBJ2-5, with 11 bases identical to TRBD2. Germline V gene sequence: CDR1 SQVTM, CDR2 ANQGSEA. V lost 3 bases to trimming and J lost 4 bases; unmatched junction nucleotides: 1. The CDR3 extends over 13 amino acids.

The gene calls are TRBV7-9 and TRBJ2-1, with TRBD2 identical over 8 bases. V trimming: 11 bases; J trimming: 0 bases; junction bases outside the gene matches: 12. The CDR3 is 16 amino acids. Germline V gives CDR1 SEHNR, CDR2 FQNEAQ (reference sequence). The CDR3 bases are TGTGCCGGGCAATTGGGACTAGGACGCTCCTACAATGAGCAGTTCTTC. Protein sequence: CAGQLGLGRSYNEQFF.

CDR3 nucleotide sequence: TGTGCCAGCAGCGTAGTAAGTTCCCCTGGGGGCACAGATACGCAGTATTTT. Translated, it gives CASSVVSSPGGTDTQYF. The chain combines TRBV9 with TRBJ2-3; D is ambiguous. The CDR3 is made up of 17 amino acids. Trimming removed 0 bases at V and 1 base at J, with 15 bases between. From germline, CDR1 is SGDLS and CDR2 YYNGEE.

V and J are TRBV28 and TRBJ2-7; a weak D match, TRBD2 (5 bases). Deletions cut 6 bases from V and 2 bases from J, with 17 bases between. CDR1 MDHEN and CDR2 SYDVKM come from the germline V gene. This CDR3 spans 15 amino acids. CDR3 DNA: TGTGCCAGCAGCCCGGGGTCGGAGAGCCCCTACGAGCAGTACTTC. This gives the protein CASSPGSESPYEQYF.

This clone came up once. J is TRBJ2-5 and V is TRBV11-1; D is possibly TRBD2 (6 bases). CDR1 and CDR2 (germline): SGHAT, FQDESV (reference sequence). Trimming removed 1 base at V and 4 bases at J, with 16 bases between. This CDR3 contains 16 residues. The CDR3 DNA sequence: TGTGCCAGCAGCTTAGGAGCGGGTCTACATAGAGAGACCCAGTACTTC. This encodes CASSLGAGLHRETQYF. Drawing the rest from reference TRBV11-1 and TRBJ2-5, the complete variable domain is EAEVAQSPRYKITEKSQAVAFWCDPISGHATLYWYRQILGQGPELLVQFQDESVVDDSQLPKDRFSAERLKGVDSTLKIQPAELGDSAMYLCASSLGAGLHRETQYFGPGTRLLVL.

The chain joins TRBV2 to TRBJ1-2; D unclear. The CDR3 is made up of 12 amino acids. Trimming cost V 8 bases and J 7 bases, with 14 bases left between them. From germline, CDR1 is SNHLY and CDR2 FYNNEI. The CDR3 loop reads CASHAERGGYTF. DNA for the CDR3: TGTGCCAGCCACGCGGAACGGGGTGGCTACACCTTC.

The chain employs TRBV7-2 and TRBJ2-2, with D tentatively TRBD1 (5 bases). Trimming left V 4 bases short and J 4 bases short, with 25 bases between. CDR1 and CDR2 (germline): SGHTA, FQGNSA. The CDR3 has 19 amino acids. DNA of the CDR3: TGTGCCAGCAGCTCCCTCAGGGCCACGGACCATCGAGGCACCGGGGAGCTGTTTTTT. This sequence encodes CASSSLRATDHRGTGELFF.

This chain connects TRBV27 to TRBJ1-3; a possible D gene is TRBD1 (6 bases). The CDR3 runs 16 residues. Germline V gene data show CDR1 as MNHEY and CDR2 as SMNVEV (reference sequence). Trimming cost V 5 bases and J 1 base, with 15 bases left between them. The CDR3 DNA sequence: TGTGCCAGCAGTCGTGGAGGGGGGTCTTCTGGAAACACCATATATTTT. Translation gives CASSRGGGSSGNTIYF.

For this clone: The same CDR3 is also encoded by other DNA sequences in this sample. The V gene is TRBV30, the J gene TRBJ2-7; unclear D gene. With 1 base removed from V and 4 bases from J, the gap between germline ends came to 5 bases. The CDR3 contains 11 residues. Germline CDR1 and CDR2: GTSNPN and SVGIG (reference sequence). The CDR3 DNA reads as TGTGCCTGGAGTGGCAGGTACGAGCAGTACTTC. Encoded protein: CAWSGRYEQYF.

This chain connects TRBV7-3 to TRBJ2-5, with D unclear. From germline, CDR1 is SGHTA and CDR2 FQGTGA. V was shortened by 0 bases and J by 3 bases, with 5 bases between the two germline ends. The CDR3 runs 13 residues. CDR3 sequence (DNA): TGTGCCAGCAGCTTAACCCGAAAAGAGACCCAGTACTTC. The encoded protein is CASSLTRKETQYF.

CDR3 loop: CASSLNWGSTNEKLFF. The CDR3 DNA reads as TGTGCCAGCAGTTTAAATTGGGGGTCAACTAATGAAAAACTGTTTTTT. The chain uses TRBV28 and TRBJ1-4, with D tentatively TRBD1 (5 bases). The germline V gene has CDR1 MDHEN and CDR2 SYDVKM. This CDR3 contains 16 residues. With 2 bases removed from V and 0 bases from J, the gap between germline ends came to 10 bases. Supplemented by reference TRBV28 and TRBJ1-4, the full variable domain reads DVKVTQSSRYLVKRTGEKVFLECVQDMDHENMFWYRQDPGLGLRLIYFSYDVKMKEKGDIPEGYSVSREKKERFSLILESASTNQTSMYLCASSLNWGSTNEKLFFGSGTQLSVL.

This rearrangement joins TRBV6-5 to TRBJ1-3; 7 positions agree with TRBD1. CDR1 is MNHEY, CDR2 SVGAGI, per germline. Unmatched junction bases numbered 5, after V lost 6 bases and J lost 3 bases. This CDR3 is 14 amino acids long. Here the CDR3 DNA reads TGTGCCAGCAGACCTGGGACAGATGGAAACACCATATATTTT. It encodes CASRPGTDGNTIYF.

V gene TRBV5-6 combines with J gene TRBJ2-3, with 7 bases that match TRBD2. CDR1 is SGHDT, CDR2 YYEEEE, per germline. The J segment lost 2 bases and the V segment lost 3 bases, leaving 6 bases of the junction unmatched. The CDR3 extends over 15 amino acids. The CDR3 DNA follows: TGTGCCAGCAGCTCTGGGGGGGGGACCACAGATACGCAGTATTTT. It codes for CASSSGGGTTDTQYF.

The chain joins TRBV14 to TRBJ2-4; D gene uncertain. This CDR3 is 16 amino acids long. Between the trimmed V and J ends, which lost 8 bases and 0 bases, there was a span of 17 bases. Germline V gene lookup returns CDR1 SGHDN and CDR2 FVKESK. CDR3 loop: CASGKEKALAKNIQYF. CDR3 DNA: TGTGCCAGCGGAAAGGAGAAAGCACTAGCCAAAAACATTCAGTACTTC.

The V gene is TRBV7-2, the J gene TRBJ2-7; D gene unclear. The CDR3 totals 15 residues. CDR1 and CDR2 (germline): SGHTA, FQGNSA. Trimming removed 4 bases from V and 0 bases from J, with 13 bases in between. The CDR3 protein is CASSSLGRNSYEQYF. The CDR3 nucleotides are TGTGCCAGCAGCTCGCTTGGCAGGAACTCCTACGAGCAGTACTTC. Full variable domain (remainder filled in from reference TRBV7-2 and TRBJ2-7): GAGVSQSPSNKVTEKGKDVELRCDPISGHTALYWYRQSLGQGLEFLIYFQGNSAPDKSGLPSDRFSAERTGGSVSTLTIQRTQQEDSAVYLCASSSLGRNSYEQYFGPGTRLTVT.

V gene TRBV27 combines with J gene TRBJ2-2; D not certain. Trimming removed 2 bases from V and 1 base from J, with 5 bases in between. The CDR3 has 14 residues. CDR1 is MNHEY, CDR2 SMNVEV, per germline (reference sequence). CDR3 protein: CASSLPVNTGELFF. The CDR3 DNA reads TGTGCCAGCAGTTTACCGGTGAACACCGGGGAGCTGTTTTTT.

Remarks on this clone: The same CDR3 is also encoded by other DNA sequences in this sample. The genes are TRBV19 and TRBJ2-2, with a weak D call TRBD1 (5 bases). This CDR3 is 14 amino acids long. V dropped 3 bases and J dropped 2 bases, with 7 bases sitting between them. Germline V gives CDR1 LNHDA, CDR2 SQIVND (reference sequence). This CDR3 reads CASSIQGNTGELFF. CDR3 DNA: TGTGCCAGTAGTATTCAGGGAAACACCGGGGAGCTGTTTTTT.

This clone was counted between two and nine times. J is TRBJ1-5 and V is TRBV5-8; 9 bases agree with TRBD1. The J segment lost 7 bases and the V segment lost 4 bases, leaving 6 bases of the junction unmatched. CDR3 size: 14 residues. Per germline, CDR1 SGHTS and CDR2 YDEGEE. The CDR3 coding sequence is TGTGCCAGCAGCGTGGGACAGGGAAACCAGCCCCAGCATTTT. Protein product: CASSVGQGNQPQHF.